This TCR beta chain was sequenced in a study of cytomegalovirus exposure and HLA in healthy donors. Study observations and caveats: TRBV6-2, TRBV6-3 and other indistinguishable V segments were excluded.

Trimming removed 7 bases from V and 2 bases from J; junction bases left unmatched: 11. The CDR3 is 16 residues long. The germline gives CDR1 MGHDK, CDR2 SYGVNS. Healthy people donating bone marrow made up the donors. PCR was performed using 60 Vbeta and 13 Jbeta primers. Source study methods: In a later analysis, some 10 million of some 80 million unique beta chains occurred in at least two donors. The assay was immunoSEQ multiplex PCR, and TCRdb's table has in-frame clones only and misses some. For V, J and clone size, that table is used; D and trimming come from the DNA. The sample yields over 85,000 clones, around 78% seen once. This clone occurred once. The antigen remains unidentified.

Sequenced sample: PBMCs. The clonotype originates from a woman in her 30s in good health and CMV-seronegative. The rearrangement links TRBV25-1 to TRBJ2-7; 10 bases match TRBD1. In DNA form, the CDR3 reads TGTGCCAGCAACCCGGGACAGGGGTTCTCGCCCTACGAGCAGTACTTC. Amino acid sequence: CASNPGQGFSPYEQYF.